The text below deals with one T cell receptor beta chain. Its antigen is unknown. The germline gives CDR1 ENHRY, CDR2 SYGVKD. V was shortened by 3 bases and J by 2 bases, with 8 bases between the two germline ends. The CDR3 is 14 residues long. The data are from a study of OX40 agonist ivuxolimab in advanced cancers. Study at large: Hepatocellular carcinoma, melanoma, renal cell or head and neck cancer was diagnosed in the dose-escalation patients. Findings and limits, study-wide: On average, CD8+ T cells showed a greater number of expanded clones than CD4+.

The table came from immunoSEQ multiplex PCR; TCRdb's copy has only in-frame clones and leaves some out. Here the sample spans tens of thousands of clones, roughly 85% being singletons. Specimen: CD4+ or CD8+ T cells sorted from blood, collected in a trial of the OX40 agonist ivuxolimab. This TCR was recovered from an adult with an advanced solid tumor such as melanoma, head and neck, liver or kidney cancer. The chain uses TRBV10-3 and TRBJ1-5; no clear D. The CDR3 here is CAISDPVGNQPQHF. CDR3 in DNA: TGTGCCATCAGTGACCCCGTCGGCAATCAGCCCCAGCATTTT.